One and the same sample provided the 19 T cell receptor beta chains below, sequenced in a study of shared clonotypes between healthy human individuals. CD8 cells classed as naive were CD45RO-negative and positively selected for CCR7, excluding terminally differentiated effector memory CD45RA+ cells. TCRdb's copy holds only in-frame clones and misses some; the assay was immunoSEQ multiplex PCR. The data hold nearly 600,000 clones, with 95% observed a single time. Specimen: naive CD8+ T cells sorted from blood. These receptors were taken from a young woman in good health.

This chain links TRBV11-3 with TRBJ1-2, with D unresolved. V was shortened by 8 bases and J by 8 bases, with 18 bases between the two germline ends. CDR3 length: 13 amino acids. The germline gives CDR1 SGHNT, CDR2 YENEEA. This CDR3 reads CASERSGRCGYTF. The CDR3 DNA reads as TGTGCCAGCGAACGTAGCGGGCGATGCGGCTACACCTTC.

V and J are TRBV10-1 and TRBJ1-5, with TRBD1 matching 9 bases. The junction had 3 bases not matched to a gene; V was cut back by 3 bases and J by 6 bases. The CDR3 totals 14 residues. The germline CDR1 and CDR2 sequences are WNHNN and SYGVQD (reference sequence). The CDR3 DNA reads TGCGCCAGCAGTGACGGGACAGGGTTTCAGCCCCAGCATTTT. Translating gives CASSDGTGFQPQHF.

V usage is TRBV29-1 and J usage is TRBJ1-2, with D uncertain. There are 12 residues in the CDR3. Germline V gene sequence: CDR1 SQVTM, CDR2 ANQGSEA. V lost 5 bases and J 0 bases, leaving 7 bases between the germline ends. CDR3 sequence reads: CSVLEANYGYTF. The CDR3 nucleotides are TGCAGCGTTCTTGAGGCTAACTATGGCTACACCTTC.

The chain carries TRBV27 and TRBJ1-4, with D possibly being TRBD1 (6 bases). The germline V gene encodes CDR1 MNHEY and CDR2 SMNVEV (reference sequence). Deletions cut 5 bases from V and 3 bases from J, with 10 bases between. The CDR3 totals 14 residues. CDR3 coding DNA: TGTGCCAGCAGTCTACAGGGACCTAATGAAAAACTGTTTTTT. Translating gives CASSLQGPNEKLFF.

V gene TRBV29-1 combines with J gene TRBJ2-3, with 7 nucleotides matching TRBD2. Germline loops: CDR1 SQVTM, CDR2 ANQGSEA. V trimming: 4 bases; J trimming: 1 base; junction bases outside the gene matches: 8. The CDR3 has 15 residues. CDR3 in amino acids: CSVGGGEEGTDTQYF. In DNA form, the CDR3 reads TGCAGCGTTGGGGGAGGGGAGGAGGGCACAGATACGCAGTATTTT.

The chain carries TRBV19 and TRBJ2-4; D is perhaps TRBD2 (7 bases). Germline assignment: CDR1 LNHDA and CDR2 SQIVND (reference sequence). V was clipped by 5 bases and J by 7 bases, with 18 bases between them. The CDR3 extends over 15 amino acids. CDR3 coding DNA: TGTGCCAGTAGTTGGGGTGCGGGGGCCGAGAACATTCAGTACTTC. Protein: CASSWGAGAENIQYF.

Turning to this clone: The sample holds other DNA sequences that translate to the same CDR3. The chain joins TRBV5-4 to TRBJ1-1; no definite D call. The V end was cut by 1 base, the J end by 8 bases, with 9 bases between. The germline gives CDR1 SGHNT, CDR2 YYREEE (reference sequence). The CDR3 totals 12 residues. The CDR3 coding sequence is TGTGCCAGCAGCTTGCCCTCCGGCGAAGCTTTCTTT. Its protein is CASSLPSGEAFF.

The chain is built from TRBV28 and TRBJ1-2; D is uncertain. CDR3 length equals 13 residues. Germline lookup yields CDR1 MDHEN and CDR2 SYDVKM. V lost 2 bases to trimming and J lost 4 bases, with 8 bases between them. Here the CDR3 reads CASSLDGLYGYTF. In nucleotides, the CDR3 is TGTGCCAGCAGTTTAGACGGACTCTATGGCTACACCTTC.

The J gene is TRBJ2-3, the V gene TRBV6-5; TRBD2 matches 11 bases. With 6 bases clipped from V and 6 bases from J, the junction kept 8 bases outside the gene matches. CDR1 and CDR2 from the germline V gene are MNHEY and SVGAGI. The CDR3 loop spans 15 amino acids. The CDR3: CASSNSGGGMDTQYF. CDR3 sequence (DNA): TGTGCCAGCAGCAATAGCGGGGGGGGCATGGATACGCAGTATTTT.

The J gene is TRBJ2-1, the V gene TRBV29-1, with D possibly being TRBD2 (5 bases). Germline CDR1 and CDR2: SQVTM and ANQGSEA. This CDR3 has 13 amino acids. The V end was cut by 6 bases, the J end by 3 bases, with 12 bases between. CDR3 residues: CSVSGLLYNEQFF. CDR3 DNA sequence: TGCAGCGTGAGCGGATTACTCTACAATGAGCAGTTCTTC.

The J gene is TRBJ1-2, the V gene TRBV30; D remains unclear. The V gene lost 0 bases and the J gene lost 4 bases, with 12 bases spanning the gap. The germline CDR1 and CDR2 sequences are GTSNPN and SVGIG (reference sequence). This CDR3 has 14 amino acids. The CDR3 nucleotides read TGTGCCTGGAGTGTAACCATGAGGGTCTATGGCTACACCTTC. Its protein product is CAWSVTMRVYGYTF.

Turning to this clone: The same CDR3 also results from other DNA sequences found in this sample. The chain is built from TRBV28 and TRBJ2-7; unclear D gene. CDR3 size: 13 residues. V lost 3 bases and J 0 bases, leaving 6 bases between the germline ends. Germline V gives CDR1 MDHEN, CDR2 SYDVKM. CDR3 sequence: CASSLGSSYEQYF. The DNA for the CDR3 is TGTGCCAGCAGTTTGGGTAGCTCCTACGAGCAGTACTTC.

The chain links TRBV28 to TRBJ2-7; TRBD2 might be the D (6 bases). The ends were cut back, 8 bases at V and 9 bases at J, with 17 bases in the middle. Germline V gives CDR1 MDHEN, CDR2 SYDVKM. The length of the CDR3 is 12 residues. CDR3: CASSPRDSRQYF. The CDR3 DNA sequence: TGTGCCAGCTCTCCCCGGGACTCCCGGCAGTACTTC.

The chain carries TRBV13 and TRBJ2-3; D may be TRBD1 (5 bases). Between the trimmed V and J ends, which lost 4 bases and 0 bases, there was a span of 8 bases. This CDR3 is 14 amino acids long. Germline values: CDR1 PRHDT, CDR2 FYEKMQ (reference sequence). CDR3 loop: CASSYRGSTDTQYF. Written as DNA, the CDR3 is TGTGCCAGCAGCTATAGGGGAAGCACAGATACGCAGTATTTT.

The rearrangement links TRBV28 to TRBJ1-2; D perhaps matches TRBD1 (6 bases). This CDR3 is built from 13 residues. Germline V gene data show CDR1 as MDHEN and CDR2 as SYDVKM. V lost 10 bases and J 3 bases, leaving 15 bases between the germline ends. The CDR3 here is CATSPSGDYGYTF. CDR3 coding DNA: TGTGCCACCAGCCCTTCAGGGGACTATGGCTACACCTTC.

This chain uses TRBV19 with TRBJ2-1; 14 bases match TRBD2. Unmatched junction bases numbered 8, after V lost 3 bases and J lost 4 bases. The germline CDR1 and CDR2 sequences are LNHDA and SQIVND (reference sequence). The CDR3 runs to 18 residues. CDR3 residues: CASSIGGLAGDLYNEQFF. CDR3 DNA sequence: TGTGCCAGTAGTATTGGGGGACTAGCGGGAGACCTATACAATGAGCAGTTCTTC.

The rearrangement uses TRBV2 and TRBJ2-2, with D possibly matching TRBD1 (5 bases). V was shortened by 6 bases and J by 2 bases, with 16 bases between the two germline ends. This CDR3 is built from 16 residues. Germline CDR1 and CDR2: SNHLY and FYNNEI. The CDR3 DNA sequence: TGTGCCAGCAGCCCTAAGGGGTCCGGAAACACCGGGGAGCTGTTTTTT. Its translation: CASSPKGSGNTGELFF.

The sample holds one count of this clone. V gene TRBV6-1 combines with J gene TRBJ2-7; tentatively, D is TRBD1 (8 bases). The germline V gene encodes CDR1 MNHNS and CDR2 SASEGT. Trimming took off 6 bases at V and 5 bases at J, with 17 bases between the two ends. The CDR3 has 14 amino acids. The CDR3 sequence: CASRGRGQANEQYF. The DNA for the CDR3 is TGTGCCAGCAGGGGGAGGGGACAGGCCAACGAGCAGTACTTC.

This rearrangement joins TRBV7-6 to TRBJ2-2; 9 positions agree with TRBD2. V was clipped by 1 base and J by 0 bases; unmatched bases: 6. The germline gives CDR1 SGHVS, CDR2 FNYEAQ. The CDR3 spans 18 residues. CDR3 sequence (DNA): TGTGCCAGCAGCTTAGGCCCGGCGGGAGGGCCGAACACCGGGGAGCTGTTTTTT. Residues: CASSLGPAGGPNTGELFF.